This is a list of T cell receptor beta chains from one sample in a study of OX40 agonist ivuxolimab in advanced cancers. The data were produced by immunoSEQ multiplex PCR, yet TCRdb's version contains in-frame clones alone and is incomplete. The sample yields around 44,000 clones, approximately 88% seen once. Sample: CD4+ or CD8+ T cells sorted from blood, taken in a trial of the OX40 agonist ivuxolimab. The source is an adult with an advanced solid tumor such as melanoma, head and neck, liver or kidney cancer. The CDR3 runs from the conserved cysteine through the conserved F or W. Fields, in order: D gene, J gene, CDR3 length, clone size, V gene, CDR3 DNA, CDR3 protein. D genes are given only for firm matches. Not every row has a clone size; where given, it reads once, few, many or a size class.

NA,TRBJ1-1,14,NA,TRBV6-1,TGTGCCAGCTCACCCAGTCAGGGTCGTACTGAAGCTTTCTTT,CASSPSQGRTEAFF
NA,TRBJ1-5,16,NA,TRBV11-2,TGTGCCAGCAGCTTAGAGGTAGGGATTGGCAATCAGCCCCAGCATTTT,CASSLEVGIGNQPQHF
TRBD2,TRBJ2-3,17,NA,TRBV7-2,TGTGCCAGCAGCTTATGGCGGGGGGGCCGGGGCACAGATACGCAGTATTTT,CASSLWRGGRGTDTQYF
NA,TRBJ2-1,12,NA,TRBV2,TGTGCCAGCAGTGAAAGGGAAGCGCCGTTTATCTTC,CASSEREAPFIF
NA,TRBJ2-1,13,NA,TRBV2,TGTGCCAGCAGTGTATCCGCCCGAGGGGAGCAGTTCTTC,CASSVSARGEQFF
TRBD1,TRBJ2-5,16,NA,TRBV9,TGTGCCAGCAGCGTAGGGTCGGGGACAGCTCAAGAGACCCAGTACTTC,CASSVGSGTAQETQYF
TRBD2,TRBJ2-3,18,NA,TRBV5-8,TGTGCCAGCAGCCCAACAAGGGGACTAGCGGGGCGCACAGATACGCAGTATTTT,CASSPTRGLAGRTDTQYF
NA,TRBJ2-3,13,NA,TRBV5-1,TGCGCCAGTCGAATGGTCCCCACAGATACGCAGTATTTT,CASRMVPTDTQYF
NA,TRBJ2-3,14,NA,TRBV7-6,TGTGCCAGCAGCCCTGAGGGGGACACAGATACGCAGTATTTT,CASSPEGDTDTQYF
NA,TRBJ2-6,17,NA,TRBV5-1,TGCGCCAGCAGCTGGGAAGGACGGGCCTCTGGGGCCAACGTCCTGACTTTC,CASSWEGRASGANVLTF
TRBD1,TRBJ2-5,14,once,TRBV7-8,TGTGCCAGCAGCTCGACCGGGACAGGGGAGACCCAGTACTTC,CASSSTGTGETQYF
NA,TRBJ2-5,13,NA,TRBV5-4,TGTGCCAGCAGCTCACAGGGCGGGGAGACCCAGTACTTC,CASSSQGGETQYF
NA,TRBJ1-2,13,NA,TRBV5-5,TGTGCCAGCAGCTTGGACGGGGGTTGGGGCTACACCTTC,CASSLDGGWGYTF
NA,TRBJ2-1,14,NA,TRBV19,TGTGCCAGTAGTATCCCGGGGACGTCTAATGAGCAGTTCTTC,CASSIPGTSNEQFF
TRBD2,TRBJ2-1,16,NA,TRBV27,TGTGCCAGCAGTTTATCGGTGGCTAGCGGGGGGGCGGGACAGTTCTTC,CASSLSVASGGAGQFF
NA,TRBJ2-3,10,NA,TRBV20-1,TGCAGTGCTAGAATTGATACGCAGTATTTT,CSARIDTQYF
NA,TRBJ2-3,13,NA,TRBV11-1,TGTGCCAGCAGCTCCCTGGGGATCTCGACGCAGTATTTT,CASSSLGISTQYF
TRBD1,TRBJ1-1,11,once,TRBV20-1,TGCAGTGCTTTTGACAGGGGGCTAGCTTTCTTT,CSAFDRGLAFF
NA,TRBJ1-6,15,NA,TRBV2,TGTGCCAGCAGTGACGTACAGGCGACTTATTCACCCCTCCACTTT,CASSDVQATYSPLHF
NA,TRBJ2-2,17,NA,TRBV27,TGTGCCAGCAGTTTATCGTTCTTCAGGGGAAACACCGGGGAGCTGTTTTTT,CASSLSFFRGNTGELFF
TRBD1,TRBJ2-3,17,NA,TRBV7-2,TGTGCCAGCAGCCCTAAATCCGGGACAGGGGCCAAAGATACGCAGTATTTT,CASSPKSGTGAKDTQYF
NA,TRBJ1-1,15,once,TRBV12-5,TGTGCTAGTGGTTTGGTACTAGGGAGGAACACTGAAGCTTTCTTT,CASGLVLGRNTEAFF
NA,TRBJ2-3,13,NA,TRBV7-2,TGTGCCAGCAGCTTTAGTTGGACAGATACGCAGTATTTT,CASSFSWTDTQYF